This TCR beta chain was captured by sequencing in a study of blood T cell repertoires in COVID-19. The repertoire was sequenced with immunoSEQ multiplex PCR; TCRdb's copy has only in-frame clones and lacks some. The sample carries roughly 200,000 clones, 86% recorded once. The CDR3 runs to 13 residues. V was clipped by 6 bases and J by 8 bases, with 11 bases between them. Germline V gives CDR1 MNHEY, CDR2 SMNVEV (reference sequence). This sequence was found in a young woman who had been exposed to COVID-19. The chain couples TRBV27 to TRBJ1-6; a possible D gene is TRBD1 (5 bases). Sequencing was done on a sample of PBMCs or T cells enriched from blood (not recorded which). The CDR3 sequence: CASSPSRDSPLHF. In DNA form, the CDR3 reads TGTGCCAGCAGCCCAAGCAGGGATTCACCCCTCCACTTT.